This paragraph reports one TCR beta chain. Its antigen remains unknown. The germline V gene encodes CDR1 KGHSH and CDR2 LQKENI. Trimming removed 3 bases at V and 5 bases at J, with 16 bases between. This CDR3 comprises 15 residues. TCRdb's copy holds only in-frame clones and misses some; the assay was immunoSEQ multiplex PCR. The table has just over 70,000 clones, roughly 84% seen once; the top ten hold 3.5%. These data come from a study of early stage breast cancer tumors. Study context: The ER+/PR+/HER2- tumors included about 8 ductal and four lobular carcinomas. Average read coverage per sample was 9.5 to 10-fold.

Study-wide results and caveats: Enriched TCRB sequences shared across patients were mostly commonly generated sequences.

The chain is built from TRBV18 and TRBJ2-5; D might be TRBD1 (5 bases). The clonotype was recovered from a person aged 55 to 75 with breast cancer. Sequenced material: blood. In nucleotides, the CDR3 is TGTGCCAGCTCACCCAGGACATCTGGTCGGGAGACCCAGTACTTC. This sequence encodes CASSPRTSGRETQYF.